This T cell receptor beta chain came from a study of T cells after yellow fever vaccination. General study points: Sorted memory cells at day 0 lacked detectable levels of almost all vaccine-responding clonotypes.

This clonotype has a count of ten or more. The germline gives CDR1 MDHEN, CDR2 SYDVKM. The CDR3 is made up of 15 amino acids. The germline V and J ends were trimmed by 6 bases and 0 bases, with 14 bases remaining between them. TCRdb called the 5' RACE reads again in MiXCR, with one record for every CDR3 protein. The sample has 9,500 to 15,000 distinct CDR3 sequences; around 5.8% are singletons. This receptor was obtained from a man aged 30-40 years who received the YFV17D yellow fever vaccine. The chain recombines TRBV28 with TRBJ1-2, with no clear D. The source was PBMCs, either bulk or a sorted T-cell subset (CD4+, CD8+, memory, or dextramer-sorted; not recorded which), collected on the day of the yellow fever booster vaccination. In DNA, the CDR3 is TGTGCCAGCAGCCCAGTGCGGCTAGCTAACTATGGCTACACCTTC. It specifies CASSPVRLANYGYTF.